The sequence of this T cell receptor (beta chain) was determined in a study of control samples from healthy donors and cancer patients. Data came from immunoSEQ multiplex PCR; TCRdb stores just in-frame clones and leaves some out. Among about 270,000 clones, over 70% were seen once, and the ten largest hold about an eighth. This clone has more than one count but fewer than ten. Germline loops: CDR1 SGHRS, CDR2 YFSETQ. The CDR3 is 16 amino acids. J gave up 1 base and V 5 bases, and 8 bases lay outside the gene matches. Material: PBMCs. The chain is built from TRBV5-1 and TRBJ2-1; the match to TRBD1 covers 8 bases. The TCR sequence derives from a woman in her fifties or sixties with lung cancer. CDR3 DNA: TGCGCCAGCAGTTGGCAGGGGGCTAATTCCTACAATGAGCAGTTCTTC. This sequence encodes CASSWQGANSYNEQFF.